The 12 T cell receptor beta chains below all came from one sample that was sequenced in a study of blood T cell repertoires in COVID-19. Sequencing used immunoSEQ multiplex PCR; TCRdb keeps in-frame clones, though not all of them. This repertoire shows some 97,000 clones, approximately 89% found once; its top ten account for 0.97%. Material: peripheral blood. The source is a man in his fifties or sixties with acute or convalescent COVID-19.

The rearrangement uses TRBV5-6 and TRBJ2-1; weak D call: TRBD1 (6 bases). The germline V gene encodes CDR1 SGHDT and CDR2 YYEEEE. Between the trimmed V and J ends, which lost 3 bases and 0 bases, there was a span of 16 bases. This CDR3 contains 17 residues. CDR3 DNA: TGTGCCAGCAGCTGGGGGCTTACGGGGTCCTCCTACAATGAGCAGTTCTTC. It yields the protein CASSWGLTGSSYNEQFF.

This clone was seen only a few times. The gene calls are TRBV11-2 and TRBJ1-1; a possible D gene is TRBD1 (6 bases). This CDR3 spans 18 amino acids. Germline CDR1 and CDR2: SGHAT and FQNNGV. The V end was cut by 6 bases, the J end by 1 base, with 24 bases between. For the CDR3, the DNA is TGTGCCAGCAGAATATCCTGGGGGCGCAGCCCCAGGAACACTGAAGCTTTCTTT. Amino acids: CASRISWGRSPRNTEAFF.

The chain recombines TRBV9 with TRBJ1-2; 11 bases fit TRBD1. This CDR3 has 15 amino acids. V shed 4 bases and J 3 bases; nucleotides not matched to a gene: 5. Germline V gene data show CDR1 as SGDLS and CDR2 as YYNGEE. The CDR3 spells CASSRDRGNDYGYTF. The CDR3 DNA follows: TGTGCCAGCAGCAGGGACAGGGGGAACGACTATGGCTACACCTTC.

V usage is TRBV12-3 or TRBV12-4 and J usage is TRBJ1-2; 11 nucleotides match TRBD1. The V gene end was trimmed by 7 bases and the J gene end by 6 bases; junction bases not matched to a gene: 4. There are 13 residues in the CDR3. CDR3 amino acids: CASKGTGGHGYTF. Written as DNA, the CDR3 is TGTGCCAGCAAGGGGACAGGGGGTCATGGCTACACCTTC.

This sequence joins TRBV7-9 and TRBJ1-1; the match to TRBD1 covers 7 bases. The CDR3 length is 12 residues. Germline loops: CDR1 SEHNR, CDR2 FQNEAQ (reference sequence). J gave up 11 bases and V 5 bases, and 8 bases lay outside the gene matches. CDR3 amino acids: CASSPPTGTAFF. The CDR3 DNA is TGTGCCAGCAGCCCCCCGACAGGGACGGCTTTCTTT.

This clone has only a few counts. Distinct nucleotide sequences in the sample also encode this CDR3. The rearrangement uses TRBV5-1 and TRBJ2-1; 7 nucleotides agree with TRBD2. Germline V lookup: CDR1 SGHRS, CDR2 YFSETQ. V dropped 2 bases and J dropped 0; count of bases not matched to a gene: 2. The CDR3 length is 15 residues. CDR3: CASSLGGSSYNEQFF. CDR3 nucleotide sequence: TGCGCCAGCAGCTTAGGCGGGAGCTCCTACAATGAGCAGTTCTTC.

The J gene is TRBJ1-2, the V gene TRBV30; D call uncertain. The V end lost 0 bases, the J end lost 8 bases, and 16 bases lay between the germline ends. The CDR3 has 14 residues. Germline CDR1 GTSNPN, CDR2 SVGIG (reference sequence). The CDR3 reads CAWSVITGVGGYTF. CDR3 bases: TGTGCCTGGAGTGTAATCACCGGGGTGGGAGGCTACACCTTC.

V is TRBV30 and J is TRBJ2-2, with D possibly matching TRBD2 (6 bases). Trimming cost V 0 bases and J 5 bases, with 10 bases left between them. The CDR3 is made up of 14 amino acids. Germline-derived CDR1 and CDR2 are GTSNPN and SVGIG (reference sequence). Here the CDR3 reads CAWSVTRETGELFF. In DNA form, the CDR3 reads TGTGCCTGGAGTGTAACTCGGGAGACCGGGGAGCTGTTTTTT.

V and J are TRBV28 and TRBJ1-1, with D tentatively TRBD1 (6 bases). CDR1 and CDR2 from the germline V gene are MDHEN and SYDVKM. This CDR3 is 15 amino acids long. V was clipped by 5 bases and J by 2 bases, with 15 bases between them. CDR3 DNA sequence: TGTGCCAGCAGTCCTGCGACAGGACGTAACACTGAAGCTTTCTTT. Amino acids: CASSPATGRNTEAFF.

The V call is TRBV27, the J call TRBJ2-7, with unresolved D. Trimming removed 6 bases at V and 3 bases at J, with 15 bases between. The CDR3 is 14 amino acids. Germline assignment: CDR1 MNHEY and CDR2 SMNVEV (reference sequence). The CDR3 DNA reads TGTGCCAGCAGCCCCGCCCCAGGTAGCTACGAGCAGTACGTC. This gives the protein CASSPAPGSYEQYV.

The CDR3, as DNA: TGTGCCAGCAGCCCCTCCCCCCCTAGCGGGAGGTCTCAGGGGCAGTTCTTC. Translated, it gives CASSPSPPSGRSQGQFF. The chain carries TRBV12-1 and TRBJ2-1; the D call in the table, TRBD2, was not verified against the DNA. TRBV12-1 is a pseudogene locus. This CDR3 is 17 amino acids long.

The CDR3 loop is CAWSPITSGGNNEQFF. The CDR3 DNA is TGTGCCTGGAGCCCGATCACTAGCGGGGGTAACAATGAGCAGTTCTTC. The chain joins TRBV30 to TRBJ2-1; 11 bases align to TRBD2. The germline CDR1 and CDR2 sequences are GTSNPN and SVGIG (reference sequence). The CDR3 consists of 16 residues. Trimming took 3 bases from V and 5 from J; bases not matched to a gene: 9. Full variable domain (missing parts from reference TRBV30 and TRBJ2-1): SQTIHQWPATLVQPVGSPLSLECTVEGTSNPNLYWYRQAAGRGLQLLFYSVGIGQISSEVPQNLSASRPQDRQFILSSKKLLLSDSGFYLCAWSPITSGGNNEQFFGPGTRLTVL.